The sequence of this T cell receptor beta chain was determined in a study of blood T cell repertoires in COVID-19 (dated by TCRdb to about 2020). Some background on the complete study: Samples covering the acute and convalescent phases of COVID-19 were provided by collaborators in the United States, Italy and Spain. The samples were drawn from two sources: the first 160 participants of the ongoing ImmuneRACE study, and 1,000 to 1,500 subjects contributed by 6 global collaborators. The repertoires were made available in a free public database intended to serve as a resource for research on the immune response to SARS-CoV-2. The dataset comprised deeply sampled blood TCRbeta repertoires from subjects exposed to, actively infected with, or recovered from COVID-19. The sample metadata nearly always contained a de-identified subject ID, COVID-19 status, age in years and sex. HLA class I and class II types, where available, came from metadata supplied by the sample provider rather than from assay-based typing. The prospective study material was composed of cDNA or gDNA derived from T cells, B-cell-depleted T cells, or PBMCs.

TCRbeta CDR3 regions were amplified from genomic DNA using the immunoSEQ Assay, a bias-controlled multiplex PCR. The study's processing was this. Nucleated cell counts per sample were estimated from amplification of reference gene primers within the assay. To quantify the absolute abundance of each unique TCRbeta CDR3 rearrangement, sequence reads were collapsed and filtered. For each sample, productive Simpson clonality was calculated as the square root of Simpson's diversity index across productive rearrangements. Not all clones reach the TCRdb copy of this immuneACCESS table, which keeps in-frame sequences only. Checked studies attribute under half of the gap to unresolved V genes and leave the rest unexplained. The DNA was the basis for D and trimming; V, J and clone size are from that table. The sample profile shows about 190,000 clones; more than 85% of them were found once. Around 1.1% of the sample rests with the top ten.

The CDR3 holds 14 amino acids from the cysteine to the phenylalanine. The kept DNA is CDR3 alone, 42 bases in frame from the first base. Cut back by 2 bases and 9 bases, the V and J ends lie 11 bases apart. In the germline V gene, CDR1 corresponds to KGHSH and CDR2 to LQKENI. Study-wide conclusions, independent of this receptor: How much clinical and demographic metadata was included differed by source and by participant, and the metadata was provided uncurated.

Whole blood was collected in K2EDTA tubes by collaborating institutions according to the institutions' own protocols. Collaborator samples were shipped for TCRbeta analysis as frozen whole blood, isolated PBMCs, or DNA extracted from either sample type. This clone came up a few times. Its recognized antigen is unknown. No per-base quality is available; no much larger clone lies one base away. This receptor was identified in a man aged 25 to 45 with acute or convalescent COVID-19. The chain couples TRBV18 to TRBJ1-6; no D gene call is confident. Sequenced input: peripheral blood. CDR3 reads: CASSPAARGSPLHF. The DNA sequence follows: TGTGCCAGCTCACCAGCGGCCCGGGGTTCACCCCTCCACTTT.